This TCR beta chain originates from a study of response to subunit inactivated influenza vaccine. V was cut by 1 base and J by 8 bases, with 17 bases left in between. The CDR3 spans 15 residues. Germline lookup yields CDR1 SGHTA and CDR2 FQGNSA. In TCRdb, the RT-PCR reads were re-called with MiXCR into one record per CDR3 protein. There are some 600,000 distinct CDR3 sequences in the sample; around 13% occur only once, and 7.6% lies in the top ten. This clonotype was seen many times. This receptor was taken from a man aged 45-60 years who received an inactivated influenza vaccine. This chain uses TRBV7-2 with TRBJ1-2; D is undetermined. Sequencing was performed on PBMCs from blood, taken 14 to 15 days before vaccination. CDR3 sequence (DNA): TGTGCCAGCAGCTTAGGCCCGTACTTATATGGGGGCTACACCTTC. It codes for CASSLGPYLYGGYTF.